This entry lists 19 T cell receptor beta chains sequenced from one sample in a study of T cell responses to AZD1222 COVID-19 vaccine. Only in-frame clones appear in the TCRdb table, and some are missing; sequencing was by immunoSEQ multiplex PCR. This table has 95,000 to 100,000 clones, 84% appearing once. Specimen: peripheral blood, collected 28 days after the second AZD1222 dose. The origin of the receptors is an adult who received the AZD1222 COVID-19 vaccine.

This clone was picked up a small number of times. The CDR3 coding sequence is TGTGCCAGCAGCGGGGACAGCCCTGAGCAGTTCTTC. It codes for CASSGDSPEQFF. The V gene is TRBV5-4, the J gene TRBJ2-1; 7 bases map to TRBD1. The CDR3 is made up of 12 amino acids. Germline values: CDR1 SGHNT, CDR2 YYREEE (reference sequence). The V segment lost 4 bases and the J segment 9 bases; nucleotides outside the gene matches: 4.

V is TRBV13 and J is TRBJ2-1; 7 bases are shared with TRBD1. V trimming: 5 bases; J trimming: 7 bases; junction bases outside the gene matches: 8. The CDR3 is 14 residues long. Germline CDR1 reads PRHDT; CDR2 reads FYEKMQ (reference sequence). CDR3 residues: CASSDRDSLNEQFF. The CDR3 DNA is TGTGCCAGCAGCGACAGGGACAGCCTAAATGAGCAGTTCTTC.

The chain employs TRBV19 and TRBJ1-3; 7 bases match TRBD1. In germline, CDR1 is LNHDA, CDR2 SQIVND (reference sequence). J was trimmed by 1 base and V by 2 bases; bases with no gene match: 8. The CDR3 runs 17 residues. The CDR3 spells CASSIIWDSFSGNTIYF. The DNA for the CDR3 is TGTGCCAGTAGTATAATCTGGGACAGCTTTTCTGGAAACACCATATATTTT.

The V gene is TRBV2, the J gene TRBJ2-7; D gene uncertain. The germline gives CDR1 SNHLY, CDR2 FYNNEI. Trimming stripped 1 base from V and 6 bases from J, with 4 bases between. There are 11 residues in the CDR3. The CDR3 DNA reads TGTGCCAGCAGTGAAGAGACCGAGCAGTACTTC. It is translated as CASSEETEQYF.

This clone was seen only a few times. At the DNA level, this CDR3 is encoded by other sequences in the same sample as well. This rearrangement joins TRBV18 to TRBJ2-3; D remains unclear. CDR1 is KGHSH, CDR2 LQKENI, per germline. The CDR3 loop spans 12 amino acids. V gave up 1 base and J gave up 5 bases, with 4 bases separating them. CDR3 in amino acids: CASSPLRDTQYF. The CDR3 bases are TGTGCCAGCTCACCACTGAGAGATACGCAGTATTTT. The complete variable domain, with remaining parts taken from reference TRBV18 and TRBJ2-3, reads NAGVMQNPRHLVRRRGQEARLRCSPMKGHSHVYWYRQLPEEGLKFMVYLQKENIIDESGMPKERFSAEFPKEGPSILRIQQVVRGDSAAYFCASSPLRDTQYFGPGTRLTVL.

The chain employs TRBV18 and TRBJ1-6; D call uncertain. The V and J ends lost 3 bases and 0 bases respectively, with 12 bases between them. Germline V gene data show CDR1 as KGHSH and CDR2 as LQKENI. CDR3 length: 17 residues. CDR3 sequence (DNA): TGTGCCAGCTCACCGAACATCTTAAGCTCCTATAATTCACCCCTCCACTTT. Translated, it gives CASSPNILSSYNSPLHF.

This clone was detected once. The genes are TRBV7-2 and TRBJ2-7; D remains unclear. This CDR3 has 11 amino acids. CDR1 and CDR2 (germline): SGHTA, FQGNSA. Trimming cost V 4 bases and J 4 bases, with 5 bases left between them. Written as DNA, the CDR3 is TGTGCCAGCAGCTCGGCATACGAGCAGTACTTC. Translating gives CASSSAYEQYF.

This sequence joins TRBV10-2 and TRBJ2-1; D ambiguous. The CDR3 contains 15 residues. Trimming stripped 10 bases from V and 5 bases from J, with 21 bases between. Germline values: CDR1 WSHSY, CDR2 SAAADI. CDR3 bases: TGCGCCACCTTCTCCCTACGCACTCCAAACAATGAGCAGTTCTTC. It translates to CATFSLRTPNNEQFF.

CDR3 coding DNA: TGCGCCAGCAGCCCCGACAGCCCTGGAAACACCATATATTTT. It codes for CASSPDSPGNTIYF. The genes are TRBV4-3 and TRBJ1-3; D may be TRBD1 (5 bases). CDR1 LGHNA and CDR2 YSLEER come from the germline V gene. V shed 4 bases and J shed 2 bases, with 9 bases lying between them. The CDR3 is 14 residues long.

In this sample, this clone turned up once. The J gene is TRBJ1-2, the V gene TRBV7-2; tentatively, D is TRBD1 (5 bases). The CDR3 has 15 amino acids. Trimming took off 3 bases at V and 7 bases at J, with 18 bases between the two ends. Germline CDR1 and CDR2: SGHTA and FQGNSA. The CDR3 DNA is TGTGCCAGCAGCTTCGACAGACACCGTGGTCTTGGCTACACCTTC. Amino acid sequence: CASSFDRHRGLGYTF.

This sequence joins TRBV6-5 and TRBJ1-1, with D tentatively TRBD1 (5 bases). CDR1 is MNHEY and CDR2 is SVGAGI in the germline V gene. The V gene lost 5 bases and the J gene lost 5 bases, with 15 bases spanning the gap. This CDR3 comprises 14 residues. CDR3 in DNA: TGTGCCAGCAGTAGGCGGGGAAGGGGAACTGAAGCTTTCTTT. Translating it yields CASSRRGRGTEAFF.

This chain connects TRBV5-6 to TRBJ2-1; D is unresolved. The CDR3 totals 14 residues. Trimming removed 4 bases from V and 6 bases from J, with 14 bases in between. The germline V gene has CDR1 SGHDT and CDR2 YYEEEE. CDR3 loop: CASSARPGSNEQFF. CDR3 coding DNA: TGTGCCAGCAGCGCAAGACCCGGAAGCAATGAGCAGTTCTTC. The full variable domain, with the rest looked up from reference TRBV5-6 and TRBJ2-1, is DAGVTQSPTHLIKTRGQQVTLRCSPKSGHDTVSWYQQALGQGPQFIFQYYEEEERQRGNFPDRFSGHQFPNYSSELNVNALLLGDSALYLCASSARPGSNEQFFGPGTRLTVL.

The genes are TRBV7-8 and TRBJ2-1; D unresolved. Germline V CDR1 and CDR2: SGHVS, FQNEAQ. The CDR3 contains 16 residues. The V end was cut by 4 bases, the J end by 4 bases, with 17 bases between. The CDR3 nucleotides are TGTGCCAGCAGCTCAGGACCTCAAGTCCTATACAATGAGCAGTTCTTC. This codes for CASSSGPQVLYNEQFF.

The V gene is TRBV11-2, the J gene TRBJ2-3, with 8 bases fitting TRBD2. J gave up 2 bases and V 4 bases, and 11 bases lay outside the gene matches. This CDR3 contains 17 residues. In germline, CDR1 is SGHAT, CDR2 FQNNGV. The CDR3 protein is CASSSRGSGENTDTQYF. The CDR3 DNA follows: TGTGCCAGCAGCTCCCGGGGTAGCGGGGAGAACACAGATACGCAGTATTTT.

The V and J genes are TRBV11-1 and TRBJ2-7; no firm D call. The CDR3 is 14 amino acids. V was shortened by 3 bases and J by 3 bases, with 12 bases between the two germline ends. From germline, CDR1 is SGHAT and CDR2 FQDESV (reference sequence). CDR3 region: CASSFRRQNYEQYF. The CDR3 coding sequence is TGTGCCAGCAGCTTTCGTCGGCAGAACTACGAGCAGTACTTC. Full variable domain (outside the CDR3, taken from reference TRBV11-1 and TRBJ2-7): EAEVAQSPRYKITEKSQAVAFWCDPISGHATLYWYRQILGQGPELLVQFQDESVVDDSQLPKDRFSAERLKGVDSTLKIQPAELGDSAMYLCASSFRRQNYEQYFGPGTRLTVT.

This chain links TRBV10-1 with TRBJ1-4; TRBD1 is a possible D gene (5 bases). V lost 0 bases and J 5 bases, leaving 7 bases between the germline ends. The V gene's germline CDR1 is WNHNN and CDR2 SYGVQD (reference sequence). The CDR3 is 14 amino acids. CDR3 residues: CASSESAGNEKLFF. For the CDR3, the DNA is TGCGCCAGCAGTGAGTCGGCAGGGAATGAAAAACTGTTTTTT.

This chain uses TRBV9 with TRBJ2-2; 8 bases align to TRBD1. The J segment lost 2 bases and the V segment lost 5 bases, leaving 8 bases of the junction unmatched. CDR3 length: 16 amino acids. The germline V gene encodes CDR1 SGDLS and CDR2 YYNGEE. The CDR3, as DNA: TGTGCCAGCAGAGCTCACGGACAGGGCAACACCGGGGAGCTGTTTTTT. It codes for CASRAHGQGNTGELFF. Looking up the rest from reference TRBV9 and TRBJ2-2 gives the full variable domain: DSGVTQTPKHLITATGQRVTLRCSPRSGDLSVYWYQQSLDQGLQFLIQYYNGEERAKGNILERFSAQQFPDLHSELNLSSLELGDSALYFCASRAHGQGNTGELFFGEGSRLTVL.

V and J are TRBV4-3 and TRBJ1-4; the D is unclear. V was clipped by 4 bases and J by 3 bases, with 9 bases between them. Germline values: CDR1 LGHNA, CDR2 YSLEER. This CDR3 spans 14 amino acids. As DNA, the CDR3 is TGCGCCAGCAGCCTGGGCCGCGCTAATGAAAAACTGTTTTTT. Its protein is CASSLGRANEKLFF.

A remark on this clone: This specimen includes other DNA sequences encoding the same CDR3. The chain joins TRBV6-5 to TRBJ1-5; D gene ambiguous. The CDR3 has 14 amino acids. Germline V gives CDR1 MNHEY, CDR2 SVGAGI. Trimming stripped 5 bases from V and 1 base from J, with 9 bases between. CDR3 coding DNA: TGTGCCAGCAGTCCCAGTGACAGCAATCAGCCCCAGCATTTT. Amino acids: CASSPSDSNQPQHF.